This T cell receptor (beta chain) originates from a study of naive and memory T cell subsets. Findings and limits, study-wide: Diversity fell and Gini index rose from naive through CM, EM, EMRA.

This clonotype showed up many times. What it binds is unknown. Per germline, CDR1 SGHKS and CDR2 YYEKEE (reference sequence). Germline trimming cut 4 bases from V and 8 bases from J; bases unmatched to any gene: 9. CDR3 length: 15 amino acids. CD4 T cells were positively selected, then CD8 T cells from the CD4-negative fraction. Both TRBC1 and TRBC2 were covered by a beta constant-region primer of two equimolar oligonucleotides. Four rounds of PCR amplified the ligated cDNA using nested alpha and beta constant-region primers plus SP2. TCRdb recomputed calls from the UMI-ligation and nested PCR reads with MiXCR, one row per CDR3 protein. The data contain approximately 31,000 distinct CDR3 sequences, about 18% of them singletons.

This TCR derives from a human donor in good health. The sample consisted of effector memory CD4+ T cells from blood. Subset given: effector memory, CD45RA- CD27-. J is TRBJ2-4 and V is TRBV5-5; TRBD2 agrees at 10 bases. The CDR3 region is CASSPRLAGEDIQYF. The DNA for the CDR3 is TGTGCCAGCAGCCCGAGGCTAGCGGGAGAGGACATTCAGTACTTC.